This note documents a single TCR beta chain sequence. Its target is not known. These data come from a study of cytomegalovirus exposure and HLA in healthy donors. The PCR contained 60 Vbeta and 13 Jbeta primers. In the authors' workflow: Tens of millions of unique TCR beta chains, some 9.9 million shared, were counted in a later analysis. The method was immunoSEQ multiplex PCR; TCRdb's version includes in-frame clones alone and lacks a portion of them. The V and J calls and clone size are taken from that table; D and trimming were inferred from the DNA. In the table there are some 180,000 clones, approximately 9.5% of which are singletons. Study-wide results and caveats: An analysis that came later showed most CMV-associated TCR beta chains appearing HLA-restricted.

The clonotype was recovered from a woman aged 30 to 39 in good health and CMV-seropositive. Sequenced: PBMCs.

CDR3 in amino acids: CASSPSGTGLQPQHF. DNA for the CDR3: TGCGCCAGCAGCCCGTCAGGGACAGGGTTACAGCCCCAGCATTTT. The V gene is TRBV5-1, the J gene TRBJ1-5; TRBD1 agrees at 9 bases. CDR1 is SGHRS and CDR2 is YFSETQ in the germline V gene. The length of the CDR3 is 15 residues. V was clipped by 4 bases and J by 7 bases; unmatched bases: 9.